This TCR beta chain came from a study of blood T cell repertoires in COVID-19. Profiling relied on immunoSEQ multiplex PCR, and the TCRdb table lists in-frame clones only, not all of them. The table lists about 170,000 clones, around 81% of them singletons. V dropped 5 bases and J dropped 7; count of bases not matched to a gene: 8. CDR1 is SGHNT, CDR2 YYREEE, per germline (reference sequence). The CDR3 runs 13 residues. This clonotype was sampled from a woman over 75 with COVID-19, enrolled during active disease. Sequenced input: peripheral blood. The rearrangement uses TRBV5-4 and TRBJ1-2; 7 positions agree with TRBD1. Written as DNA, the CDR3 is TGTGCCAGCAGTCTCAGACAGGGTGGTGGCTACACCTTC. Translating it yields CASSLRQGGGYTF.